This T cell receptor beta chain was observed in a study of control samples from healthy donors and cancer patients. Only in-frame clones appear in the TCRdb table, and some are missing; sequencing was by immunoSEQ multiplex PCR. The profile covers approximately 28,000 clones, with roughly nine tenths appearing a single time and roughly 12% taken by the ten largest. The CDR3 has 12 residues. J gave up 8 bases and V 4 bases, and 2 bases lay outside the gene matches. Germline V gene lookup returns CDR1 MNHEY and CDR2 SVGAGI. The receptor was derived from a man over 45 with lung cancer. J is TRBJ2-1 and V is TRBV6-5; 7 bases map to TRBD1. Material for sequencing was PBMCs. In DNA form, the CDR3 reads TGTGCCAGCAGTTCGGACAGGTATGAGCAGTTCTTC. Encoded protein: CASSSDRYEQFF.